This T cell receptor (beta chain) was sequenced in a study of blood T cell repertoires in COVID-19. Study overall: COVID-19 samples from acute and convalescent phases originated in the United States, Italy and Spain. From T cells, B-cell-depleted T cells, or PBMCs came the material, which was cDNA or gDNA.

Authors' data handling: Amplification of reference gene primers was used by the study to estimate nucleated cell counts. Produced via immunoSEQ multiplex PCR; TCRdb's table is partial and in-frame only. The DNA gave D and trimming, while V, J and clone size come from that table. The sample has fewer than 350,000 clones, approximately 86% seen once. CDR3 length: 16 amino acids. Germline-derived CDR1 and CDR2 are LGHNA and YNFKEQ. V lost 6 bases, J lost 2 bases, and 14 bases lay in between. This TCR came from a young woman who had recovered from COVID-19. Sequencing was carried out using peripheral blood. The rearrangement links TRBV4-2 to TRBJ1-6, with D tentatively TRBD1 (6 bases). The CDR3 protein is CASSTPSGAYNSPLHF. CDR3 nucleotides: TGTGCCAGCAGTACCCCTTCAGGGGCCTATAATTCACCCCTCCACTTT.